This is a list of T cell receptor beta chains from one sample in a study of blood T cell repertoires in COVID-19. Only in-frame clones appear in the TCRdb table, and some are missing; sequencing was by immunoSEQ multiplex PCR. The table shows more than 300,000 clones, with approximately 91% occurring only once. Sequencing was carried out using peripheral blood. The receptors stem from a woman in her seventies with COVID-19, enrolled during active disease. Each CDR3 is given with its conserved first and last residue. The order of the fields is CDR3 protein, CDR3 DNA, CDR3 length, D gene, J gene, V gene, clone size. The D gene is left open where the match is weak. Size is omitted from some rows. Given values are once, few, many or a class for expanded clones.

CASSFTGTEAFF,TGTGCCAGCAGCTTTACGGGTACTGAAGCTTTCTTT,12,-,TRBJ1-1,TRBV5-8,-
CASRGGTGDGYTF,TGTGCCAGCCGCGGAGGGACAGGGGATGGCTACACCTTC,13,TRBD1,TRBJ1-2,TRBV11-2,-
CSVNHRESYEQYF,TGCAGCGTCAACCACAGGGAGTCCTACGAGCAGTACTTC,13,-,TRBJ2-7,TRBV29-1,-
CASSYGGTATNYGYTF,TGTGCCAGCAGCTACGGCGGGACAGCTACTAACTATGGCTACACCTTC,16,TRBD1,TRBJ1-2,TRBV7-2,-
CASSPQGSDGYTF,TGCGCCAGCAGCCCTCAAGGGAGTGATGGCTACACCTTC,13,-,TRBJ1-2,TRBV5-1,-
CSVEVGGNEKLFF,TGCAGCGTTGAAGTAGGAGGGAATGAAAAACTGTTTTTT,13,-,TRBJ1-4,TRBV29-1,-
CASSDEGTNDSPLHF,TGTGCCAGCAGTGATGAAGGGACAAACGATTCACCCCTCCACTTT,15,-,TRBJ1-6,TRBV2,-
CASSLGGSNQPQHF,TGTGCCAGCAGTTTAGGAGGATCGAACCAGCCCCAGCATTTT,14,-,TRBJ1-5,TRBV28,-
CASSQLGQGNSPLHF,TGTGCCAGCAGCCAATTGGGACAGGGGAATTCACCCCTCCACTTT,15,TRBD1,TRBJ1-6,TRBV14,-
CASINRRNTEAFF,TGTGCCAGCATCAATAGGAGGAACACTGAAGCTTTCTTT,13,-,TRBJ1-1,TRBV2,once
CASSKRDRVSYEQYF,TGTGCCAGCAGCAAAAGGGACAGGGTTTCCTACGAGCAGTACTTC,15,-,TRBJ2-7,TRBV21-1,-
CASSFGPGGTEAFF,TGTGCCAGCTCCTTTGGACCAGGGGGGACTGAAGCTTTCTTT,14,TRBD1,TRBJ1-1,TRBV18,-
CATSGRGVNQPQHF,TGTGCCACCAGTGGCCGGGGGGTTAATCAGCCCCAGCATTTT,14,-,TRBJ1-5,TRBV24-1,-
CASSPIDTVTNEKLFF,TGTGCCAGCAGTCCCATCGACACCGTTACGAATGAAAAACTGTTTTTT,16,-,TRBJ1-4,TRBV6-2/TRBV6-3,-
CAIKQGPNTEAFF,TGTGCCATCAAACAGGGGCCGAACACTGAAGCTTTCTTT,13,TRBD1,TRBJ1-1,TRBV12-3/TRBV12-4,-
CASSVEMGGTTDTQYF,TGTGCCAGCAGCGTAGAGATGGGGGGTACCACAGATACGCAGTATTTT,16,-,TRBJ2-3,TRBV9,-
CASSPSPQREKLFF,TGTGCCAGCAGCCCCAGTCCCCAGCGGGAAAAACTGTTTTTT,14,-,TRBJ1-4,TRBV7-9,-
CASRSGGTEAFF,TGCGCCAGCAGAAGTGGAGGCACTGAAGCTTTCTTT,12,-,TRBJ1-1,TRBV5-1,-
CASSAGTSGYNEQFF,TGTGCCAGCAGCGCCGGGACTAGCGGGTACAATGAGCAGTTCTTC,15,TRBD2,TRBJ2-1,TRBV3-1/TRBV3-2,-
CASSLQGQETQYF,TGCGCCAGCAGCTTGCAGGGCCAAGAGACCCAGTACTTC,13,-,TRBJ2-5,TRBV5-1,-
CASSPTGTVNTEAFF,TGTGCCAGCAGTCCCACCGGGACAGTAAACACTGAAGCTTTCTTT,15,TRBD1,TRBJ1-1,TRBV28,-
CATSSPSTSYEQYF,TGTGCCACCAGCAGTCCCAGTACCTCCTACGAGCAGTACTTC,14,-,TRBJ2-7,TRBV15,-
CAIREDRGIGNSPLHF,TGTGCCATCAGGGAGGACAGGGGGATAGGGAATTCACCCCTCCACTTT,16,TRBD1,TRBJ1-6,TRBV10-3,-
CASSYSGGPNNEQFF,TGTGCCAGCAGTTACTCCGGGGGGCCCAACAATGAGCAGTTCTTC,15,-,TRBJ2-1,TRBV6-5,-
CASSVSAGGLSYEQYF,TGTGCCAGCAGCGTATCGGCGGGGGGACTCTCCTACGAGCAGTACTTC,16,TRBD2,TRBJ2-7,TRBV7-2,-
CASSVAPGLAGGPTDTQYF,TGTGCCAGCAGCGTTGCCCCGGGACTAGCGGGGGGGCCCACAGATACGCAGTATTTT,19,TRBD2,TRBJ2-3,TRBV9,-
CASSLAGQPNTGELFF,TGTGCCAGCAGCTTAGCGGGACAGCCGAACACCGGGGAGCTGTTTTTT,16,TRBD1,TRBJ2-2,TRBV7-9,-
CASTWGGYTEAFF,TGTGCCAGCACCTGGGGAGGATACACTGAAGCTTTCTTT,13,-,TRBJ1-1,TRBV12-3/TRBV12-4,-